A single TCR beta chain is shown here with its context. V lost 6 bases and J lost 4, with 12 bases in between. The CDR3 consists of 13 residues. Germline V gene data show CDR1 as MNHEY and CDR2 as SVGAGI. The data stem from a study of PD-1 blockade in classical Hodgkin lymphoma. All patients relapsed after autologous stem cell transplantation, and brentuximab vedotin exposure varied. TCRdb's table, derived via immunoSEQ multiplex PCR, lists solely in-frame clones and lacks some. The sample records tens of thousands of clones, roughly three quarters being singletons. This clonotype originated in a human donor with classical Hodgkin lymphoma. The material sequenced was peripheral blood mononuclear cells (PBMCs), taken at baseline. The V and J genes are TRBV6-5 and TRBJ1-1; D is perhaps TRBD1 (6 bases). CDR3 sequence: CASRITGTTEAFF. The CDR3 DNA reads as TGTGCCAGCAGGATTACAGGGACCACTGAAGCTTTCTTT.